The 22 T cell receptor beta chains reported below all come from one sample, sequenced in a study of identical twins. TCRdb redid the calling of the 5' RACE reads with MiXCR, one entry per CDR3 protein. The sample has around 530,000 distinct CDR3 sequences, over 12% seen once; the top ten hold around 0.48%. These data were also reused for a study on yellow fever vaccine responses in identical twins.

The source material was CD4+ T cells sorted from blood. The receptors here all came from a woman between 18 and 29 years old in good health.

This clonotype was detected only a few times. CDR3 region: CASSRIGQGKVGEQYF. CDR3 bases: TGTGCCAGCAGTAGGATAGGACAGGGGAAAGTTGGCGAGCAGTACTTC. The chain combines TRBV2 with TRBJ2-7; 9 positions agree with TRBD1. Unmatched junction bases numbered 14, after V lost 5 bases and J lost 6 bases. There are 16 residues in the CDR3. Germline CDR1 reads SNHLY; CDR2 reads FYNNEI. Drawing the rest from reference TRBV2 and TRBJ2-7, the complete variable domain is EPEVTQTPSHQVTQMGQEVILRCVPISNHLYFYWYRQILGQKVEFLVSFYNNEISEKSEIFDDQFSVERPDGSNFTLKIRSTKLEDSAMYFCASSRIGQGKVGEQYFGPGTRLTVT.

The chain employs TRBV20-1 and TRBJ2-7; 10 nucleotides align to TRBD2. Trimming removed 2 bases from V and 6 bases from J; junction bases left unmatched: 13. Germline V gives CDR1 DFQATT, CDR2 SNEGSKA (reference sequence). CDR3 length: 16 amino acids. The CDR3 sequence: CSARPSGRGFGGEQYF. The CDR3, as DNA: TGCAGTGCTAGACCTAGCGGGAGAGGGTTTGGTGGCGAGCAGTACTTC.

V usage is TRBV4-1 and J usage is TRBJ2-7; no clear D gene. The CDR3 runs 11 residues. V was trimmed by 3 bases and J by 9 bases, leaving 9 bases between them. Germline V gene data show CDR1 as MGHRA and CDR2 as YSYEKL. The CDR3 nucleotides read TGCGCCAGCAGCCAGAATGGGTGGCAGTACTTC. Amino acid sequence: CASSQNGWQYF.

This clonotype was detected a few times. CDR3: CASSPGTSRPYEQYF. The CDR3 nucleotides are TGCGCCAGCAGCCCCGGGACTAGTAGACCTTACGAGCAGTACTTC. The rearrangement joins TRBV5-1 to TRBJ2-7; TRBD2 aligns across 8 bases. CDR3 length equals 15 residues. Germline V gives CDR1 SGHRS, CDR2 YFSETQ. V shed 4 bases and J 4 bases; nucleotides not matched to a gene: 10.

The chain joins TRBV20-1 to TRBJ2-4; weak D call: TRBD2 (5 bases). Germline V gene data show CDR1 as DFQATT and CDR2 as SNEGSKA (reference sequence). The CDR3 is 12 amino acids. The germline V and J ends were trimmed by 7 bases and 7 bases, with 14 bases remaining between them. The CDR3, as DNA: TGCAGTGTTGCTGAGGGTCGGAACATTCAGTACTTC. It encodes CSVAEGRNIQYF.

This clonotype was seen a few times. The gene calls are TRBV6-2 or TRBV6-3 and TRBJ2-1, with D tentatively TRBD1 (5 bases). The CDR3 sequence is 19 residues long. The ends were cut back, 4 bases at V and 4 bases at J, with 26 bases in the middle. Germline V gene data show CDR1 as MNHEY and CDR2 as SVGEGT. CDR3 region: CASSSLRTTPIRTYNEQFF. For the CDR3, the DNA is TGTGCCAGCAGTTCTCTACGTACGACACCCATTAGGACATACAATGAGCAGTTCTTC.

This clonotype was seen a handful of times. The chain uses TRBV4-1 and TRBJ2-1; 11 nucleotides match TRBD2. V shed 3 bases and J 4 bases; nucleotides not matched to a gene: 5. Germline V CDR1 and CDR2: MGHRA, YSYEKL. The CDR3 contains 16 residues. The CDR3 region is CASSQATSGAYNEQFF. Here the CDR3 DNA reads TGCGCCAGCAGCCAGGCGACTAGCGGGGCATACAATGAGCAGTTCTTC.

In this sample, this clonotype turned up a few times. This chain connects TRBV6-5 to TRBJ1-2; no reliable D call. Germline V gives CDR1 MNHEY, CDR2 SVGAGI. The CDR3 is 14 amino acids. V lost 0 bases to trimming and J lost 0 bases, with 5 bases between them. The CDR3 is CASSYSSSNYGYTF. CDR3 in DNA: TGTGCCAGCAGTTACTCATCCTCTAACTATGGCTACACCTTC.

This rearrangement joins TRBV20-1 to TRBJ1-4; the D gene is possibly TRBD1 (5 bases). The ends were cut back, 0 bases at V and 0 bases at J, with 5 bases in the middle. The germline V gene has CDR1 DFQATT and CDR2 SNEGSKA (reference sequence). The CDR3 consists of 14 residues. The CDR3 sequence is CSAREGATNEKLFF. CDR3 DNA sequence: TGCAGTGCTAGAGAAGGGGCAACTAATGAAAAACTGTTTTTT.

This sequence joins TRBV29-1 and TRBJ1-2; 8 positions agree with TRBD1. Germline V lookup: CDR1 SQVTM, CDR2 ANQGSEA. The length of the CDR3 is 12 residues. V lost 5 bases to trimming and J lost 6 bases; unmatched junction nucleotides: 5. The CDR3 loop is CSVLDREDGYTF. CDR3 DNA: TGCAGCGTTTTGGACAGGGAGGATGGCTACACCTTC.

The rearrangement uses TRBV15 and TRBJ2-5; D remains ambiguous. Deletions cut 5 bases from V and 5 bases from J, with 15 bases between. The CDR3 is 14 amino acids. CDR1 LNHNV and CDR2 YYDKDF come from the germline V gene (reference sequence). The CDR3 DNA reads as TGTGCCACCAGCGCTAAGGGTTCCCCGGAGACCCAGTACTTC. This gives the protein CATSAKGSPETQYF.

The rearrangement uses TRBV20-1 and TRBJ2-1; 9 bases match TRBD2. CDR1 DFQATT and CDR2 SNEGSKA come from the germline V gene (reference sequence). This CDR3 region has 14 residues. V was clipped by 4 bases and J by 8 bases; unmatched bases: 9. CDR3 residues: CSAISAREGDEQFF. Written as DNA, the CDR3 is TGCAGTGCTATATCGGCGCGGGAGGGTGATGAGCAGTTCTTC.

V is TRBV6-5 and J is TRBJ2-5, with TRBD1 as a possible D gene (5 bases). Germline V gene lookup returns CDR1 MNHEY and CDR2 SVGAGI. This CDR3 comprises 14 residues. V shed 2 bases and J shed 5 bases, with 12 bases lying between them. CDR3 DNA: TGTGCCAGCAGTTACGTGGCAGGGCGGGAGACCCAGTACTTC. Protein product: CASSYVAGRETQYF.

This sequence joins TRBV3-1 and TRBJ2-6; TRBD1 agrees at 7 bases. V was pared by 1 base and J by 2 bases, with 5 bases of the junction left unmatched. Per the germline V gene, CDR1 is LGHDT and CDR2 is YNNKEL (reference sequence). This CDR3 region has 17 residues. The CDR3 is CASSQGTGVAGANVLTF. DNA of the CDR3: TGTGCCAGCAGCCAAGGTACAGGGGTAGCTGGGGCCAACGTCCTGACTTTC.

V is TRBV12-3 or TRBV12-4 and J is TRBJ1-2; 7 bases map to TRBD1. The junction had 12 bases not matched to a gene; V was cut back by 3 bases and J by 8 bases. This CDR3 is built from 15 residues. The DNA of the CDR3 is TGTGCCAGCAGTTTCCTTCAGACAGGGAATACGGGCTACACCTTC. Translation: CASSFLQTGNTGYTF.

The chain recombines TRBV5-1 with TRBJ2-7, with 7 bases fitting TRBD1. The germline V gene encodes CDR1 SGHRS and CDR2 YFSETQ. The junction had 7 bases not matched to a gene; V was cut back by 6 bases and J by 1 base. The CDR3 has 14 amino acids. The CDR3 bases are TGCGCCAGCAAAATGGGGGACAGTTCCTACGAGCAGTACTTC. Protein sequence: CASKMGDSSYEQYF. Supplemented by reference TRBV5-1 and TRBJ2-7, the full variable domain reads KAGVTQTPRYLIKTRGQQVTLSCSPISGHRSVSWYQQTPGQGLQFLFEYFSETQRNKGNFPGRFSGRQFSNSRSEMNVSTLELGDSALYLCASKMGDSSYEQYFGPGTRLTVT.

There are a few counts of this clonotype. This chain connects TRBV6-2 or TRBV6-3 to TRBJ2-7; D may match TRBD1 or TRBD2 (6 bases each). The germline V gene has CDR1 MNHEY and CDR2 SVGEGT. Trimming removed 6 bases from V and 2 bases from J, with 14 bases in between. CDR3 length equals 14 residues. The CDR3 loop reads CASRKGGPPYEQYV. The CDR3 DNA follows: TGTGCCAGCAGAAAGGGGGGACCTCCCTACGAGCAGTACGTC.

The chain joins TRBV20-1 to TRBJ2-7; perhaps D is TRBD1 or TRBD2 (5 bases each). The ends were cut back, 3 bases at V and 4 bases at J, with 16 bases in the middle. The CDR3 has 14 residues. CDR1 is DFQATT and CDR2 is SNEGSKA in the germline V gene (reference sequence). The CDR3 spells CSASNLGTLYEQYV. The CDR3 DNA is TGCAGTGCTAGTAACTTAGGGACCCTATACGAGCAGTACGTC.

V is TRBV20-1 and J is TRBJ2-7; 7 nucleotides align to TRBD2. The CDR3 is made up of 12 amino acids. Germline V gene lookup returns CDR1 DFQATT and CDR2 SNEGSKA (reference sequence). The trim removed 1 base at V and 6 bases at J, leaving 3 bases unmatched. As DNA, the CDR3 is TGCAGTGCTAGAGTACAGCGGGGCGAGCAGTACTTC. This translates into CSARVQRGEQYF.

This clonotype was seen a handful of times. This sequence joins TRBV12-3 or TRBV12-4 and TRBJ2-3; 7 bases map to TRBD2. The length of the CDR3 is 14 residues. Germline trimming cut 8 bases from V and 6 bases from J; bases unmatched to any gene: 11. The CDR3 nucleotides are TGTGCCAGCGGGGACTATAAGAATCCGGATACGCAGTATTTT. This translates into CASGDYKNPDTQYF.

The chain joins TRBV12-3 or TRBV12-4 to TRBJ2-5; D tentatively reads TRBD1 or TRBD2 (5 bases each). With 3 bases removed from V and 5 bases from J, the gap between germline ends came to 16 bases. The CDR3 has 15 residues. As DNA, the CDR3 is TGTGCCAGCAGTTTTTCGACAGCACCGGGGGAGACCCAGTACTTC. Translation: CASSFSTAPGETQYF.

The chain carries TRBV3-1 and TRBJ2-1, with 7 bases matching TRBD2. CDR3 length equals 17 residues. After removal of 4 bases from V and 2 bases from J, the junction contained 11 bases not matched to a gene. Germline-derived CDR1 and CDR2 are LGHDT and YNNKEL (reference sequence). The CDR3 is CASSPSLGGSPYNEQFF. CDR3 sequence (DNA): TGTGCCAGCAGCCCCTCCCTCGGCGGGAGCCCCTACAATGAGCAGTTCTTC.